A selection of T cell receptor beta chains follows, all from one sample in a study of blood T cells in healthy people across ages. MiXCR, run by TCRdb on the 5' RACE reads, gives a single entry per CDR3 protein. The sample lists 1.5 million to 2 million distinct CDR3 sequences, roughly 30% occurring once. Sample: blood. The receptors were sampled from a woman aged 30 to 39 in good health. Each CDR3 is given with its conserved first and last residue. D genes are given only for firm matches. Size tells how often a clone was seen (once, few, many) or the class of an expanded clone, and some rows leave it out.

>NA|TRBJ2-1|16|TRBV12-3/TRBV12-4|NA
TGTGCCAGCAGCACACGGCGGGGTCGCTTCTACAATGAGCAGTTCTTC
CASSTRRGRFYNEQFF
>NA|TRBJ1-1|12|TRBV6-5|NA
TGTGCCAGCAGTTACGGAAATTCTGAAGCTTTCTTT
CASSYGNSEAFF
>NA|TRBJ2-2|15|TRBV2|TRBD1
TGTGCCAGCAGTGAAGTGGGACAGGGCACCGGGGAGCTGTTTTTT
CASSEVGQGTGELFF
>NA|TRBJ2-6|17|TRBV11-2|TRBD1
TGTGCCAGCAGCTTATCGGGACAGCTCACTGGGGCCAACGTCCTGTCTTTC
CASSLSGQLTGANVLSF
>NA|TRBJ1-2|13|TRBV7-9|NA
TGTTCCAGCAGCTTAACGACTAACTATGGCTACACCTTC
CSSSLTTNYGYTF
>NA|TRBJ2-3|15|TRBV11-3|NA
TGTGCTAGCAGCCGTGTGGGGGGCCCCACAGATACGCAGTATTTT
CASSRVGGPTDTQYF
>few|TRBJ2-7|13|TRBV6-5|NA
TGTGCCAGCAGGAGAGGGGGAAACTACGAGCAGTACTTC
CASRRGGNYEQYF
>few|TRBJ2-1|15|TRBV24-1|TRBD1
TGTGCCACCAGTGATGCGGGACAGGGGCTCAATGAGCAGTTCTTC
CATSDAGQGLNEQFF
>NA|TRBJ2-1|17|TRBV7-9|TRBD2
TGTGCCAGCAGCCCCCTGACTAGCGGGGGCTCCTACAATGAGCAGTTCTTC
CASSPLTSGGSYNEQFF
>many|TRBJ2-1|11|TRBV11-2|NA
TGTGCCAGCAGCAACACTGGTGAGCAGTTCTTC
CASSNTGEQFF
>NA|TRBJ2-6|18|TRBV19|NA
TGTGCCAGTAGTATGCTAGGGGTGACCCTCTCTGGGGCCAACGTCCTGACTTTC
CASSMLGVTLSGANVLTF
>few|TRBJ1-2|14|TRBV20-1|NA
TGCAGTGCTATAGACCGAAAGGGAAGCTATGGCTACACCTTC
CSAIDRKGSYGYTF
>few|TRBJ1-2|14|TRBV7-8|TRBD1
TGTGCCAGCAGCTGGTGGGGACAGGAGAATGGCTACACCTTC
CASSWWGQENGYTF
>NA|TRBJ2-1|16|TRBV20-1|TRBD2
TGCAGTGCTCGATCCCCCGGGACTAGCGGGAGACATGAGCAGTTCTTC
CSARSPGTSGRHEQFF
>many|TRBJ2-7|12|TRBV28|NA
TGTGCCAGCCGAAGAGGAGACTACGAGCAGTACTTC
CASRRGDYEQYF
>few|TRBJ2-5|15|TRBV3-1|TRBD1
TGTGCCAGCAGCCACCTGACAGGGGGCGAGGAGACCCAGTACTTC
CASSHLTGGEETQYF
>NA|TRBJ2-1|17|TRBV5-5|TRBD2
TGTGCCAGCAGCACATTACGGACTAGCGGGGGGGCGAAGGAGCAGTTCTTC
CASSTLRTSGGAKEQFF
>many|TRBJ2-4|14|TRBV7-9|TRBD1
TGTGCCAGCAGCCAAGGGACAGTAAAAAACATTCAGTACTTC
CASSQGTVKNIQYF
>few|TRBJ1-2|11|TRBV7-9|NA
TGTGCCAGCAGCTTGTTGGGGGACTACACCTTC
CASSLLGDYTF
>few|TRBJ2-3|16|TRBV10-2|TRBD1
TGCGCCAGCTCGAATAACAGGGGACAACTCACAGATACGCAGTATTTT
CASSNNRGQLTDTQYF
>NA|TRBJ1-2|14|TRBV28|NA
TGTGCCGGCAGTTTGTTCAGGGTGGGCTATGGCTACACCTTC
CAGSLFRVGYGYTF
>many|TRBJ1-5|15|TRBV7-3|NA
TGTGCCAGCAGCCCGACTGGGGGTCCTAATCAGCCCCAGCATTTT
CASSPTGGPNQPQHF
>NA|TRBJ1-2|13|TRBV3-1|NA
TGTGCCAGCAGCCAAGGGGGGAAATATGGCTACACCTTC
CASSQGGKYGYTF
>NA|TRBJ2-3|16|TRBV20-1|TRBD2
TGCAGTGCTTCCCCCCCGGCGGGGGGGCTACCAGATACGCAGTATTTT
CSASPPAGGLPDTQYF
>NA|TRBJ1-3|15|TRBV6-5|TRBD1
TGTGCCAGCAGTTTCGGACAGGCAGGAGGAAACACCATATATTTT
CASSFGQAGGNTIYF
>NA|TRBJ1-1|13|TRBV7-6|NA
TGTGCCAGCAGCCGTCTAGCCGGGACCCCCGCTTTCTTT
CASSRLAGTPAFF
>few|TRBJ2-5|13|TRBV28|TRBD2
TGTGCCAGCAGAGTAGCGGGGGTGGAGACCCAGTACTTC
CASRVAGVETQYF
>NA|TRBJ2-1|15|TRBV9|TRBD2
TGTGCCAGCAGCGTTGGACTAGCCCACTACAATGAGCAGTTCTTC
CASSVGLAHYNEQFF
>few|TRBJ2-2|17|TRBV10-3|TRBD2
TGTGCCATCAGTGCCCAGACTAGCGGGACGAACACCGGGGAGCTGTTTTTT
CAISAQTSGTNTGELFF
>NA|TRBJ1-2|13|TRBV20-1|NA
TGCAGTCCGGGCGGGGACGGAGACTATGGCTACACCTTC
CSPGGDGDYGYTF
>NA|TRBJ2-1|13|TRBV20-1|NA
TGCAGTGCTAGCGGGCTAGCTGGCGATGAGCAGTTCTTC
CSASGLAGDEQFF
>NA|TRBJ2-1|16|TRBV5-8|TRBD2
TGTGCCAGCAGCTGGATACTAGCGGGAGACTACAATGAGCAGTTCTTC
CASSWILAGDYNEQFF
>few|TRBJ2-1|16|TRBV20-1|NA
TGCAGTGCCCCCCGTTACGGGACTTTTTCCTACAATGAGCAGTTCTTC
CSAPRYGTFSYNEQFF
>many|TRBJ2-5|14|TRBV7-2|TRBD1
TGTGCCAGCAGCTGGACAGGAGCGCAAGAGACCCAGTACTTC
CASSWTGAQETQYF
>NA|TRBJ2-4|14|TRBV12-5|NA
TGTGCTAGTGGTTTGGCTTCCGGGAGAAACATTCAGTACTTC
CASGLASGRNIQYF
>many|TRBJ2-7|16|TRBV5-1|TRBD1
TGCGCCAGCAGCTTGGGGGGACAGGGGACCTCCTACGAGCAGTACTTC
CASSLGGQGTSYEQYF
>few|TRBJ2-1|13|TRBV12-5|NA
TGTGCTAGTGGTTTGGCGCTATACAATGAGCAGTTCTTC
CASGLALYNEQFF
>NA|TRBJ1-2|14|TRBV6-1|NA
TGTGCCAGCAGTGAAGTCGGATTCAGCTATGGCTACACCTTC
CASSEVGFSYGYTF
>NA|TRBJ2-3|15|TRBV7-9|TRBD1
TGTGCCAGCAGCAAACAGGGGTGGGGCACAGATACGCAGTATTTT
CASSKQGWGTDTQYF
>few|TRBJ2-5|14|TRBV13|NA
TGTGCCAGCAGCCACCCAGGACAGTTCGGGACCCAGTACTTC
CASSHPGQFGTQYF
>NA|TRBJ2-3|13|TRBV7-6|TRBD1
TGTGCCAGCAGCCCAACAGGGGTCTATACGCAGTATTTT
CASSPTGVYTQYF
>NA|TRBJ2-1|14|TRBV4-1|NA
TGCGCCAGCAGCCATGTCGGGGGAGTCAATGAGCAGTTCTTC
CASSHVGGVNEQFF
>many|TRBJ1-2|13|TRBV7-9|NA
TGTGCCAGCAGCCCCGAGGGGTTCTTAGGCTACACCTTC
CASSPEGFLGYTF
>many|TRBJ1-2|13|TRBV29-1|NA
TGCAGCGTTCGACACCCGCTACAGGGAGGCTACACCTTC
CSVRHPLQGGYTF
>NA|TRBJ2-5|15|TRBV7-8|TRBD2
TGTGCCAGCAGCCCACGGGAGGTTTCAAAAGAGACCCAGTACTTC
CASSPREVSKETQYF
>NA|TRBJ1-4|14|TRBV28|NA
TGTGCCAGCAGTTTTGTTGGGGCACAGGAAAAACTGTTTTTT
CASSFVGAQEKLFF
>once|TRBJ1-6|14|TRBV20-1|TRBD1
TGCAGTGCTAGTTCGGGACAGCTAAATTCACCCCTCCACTTT
CSASSGQLNSPLHF
>NA|TRBJ1-1|15|TRBV7-9|NA
TGTGCCAGCACCCCGGAGAGCGATTCAGGCACTGAAGCTTTCTTT
CASTPESDSGTEAFF
>NA|TRBJ1-2|17|TRBV4-2|NA
TGTGCCAGCAGCCTCAACCTTGGACGGGGGGCTTGGCGGGGCTACACCTTC
CASSLNLGRGAWRGYTF
>NA|TRBJ1-2|14|TRBV6-2/TRBV6-3|NA
TGTGCCAGCAGGTCTGGGGCGACTGAAAATGGCTACACCTTC
CASRSGATENGYTF
>NA|TRBJ2-3|13|TRBV12-3/TRBV12-4|NA
TGTGCCAGTAATGGGGGGAGGACAGATACGCAGTATTTT
CASNGGRTDTQYF